The 8 T cell receptor beta chains reported below all come from one sample, sequenced in a study of blood T cell repertoires in COVID-19. Clones were read by immunoSEQ multiplex PCR, and TCRdb kept only the in-frame ones, dropping some. The sample has about 150,000 clones, 75% to 85% seen once. Source material: peripheral blood. These receptors originate from a man in his sixties with acute or convalescent COVID-19.

The chain has TRBV10-3 and TRBJ2-7, with TRBD2 matching over 10 bases. The V segment lost 4 bases and the J segment 7 bases; nucleotides outside the gene matches: 7. The germline CDR1 and CDR2 sequences are ENHRY and SYGVKD. This CDR3 has 14 amino acids. The CDR3 nucleotides are TGTGCCATCAGTGGTCTAGCGGGGGCGGGGGAGCAGTACTTC. Its protein is CAISGLAGAGEQYF.

Details on this clone: Other nucleotide sequences from this sample produce the same CDR3. The V and J genes are TRBV5-1 and TRBJ2-3; possibly TRBD2 for D (5 bases). V was shortened by 4 bases and J by 0 bases, with 12 bases between the two germline ends. Germline CDR1 reads SGHRS; CDR2 reads YFSETQ. The CDR3 is made up of 15 amino acids. CDR3 loop: CASSLSGGSTDTQYF. In nucleotides, the CDR3 is TGCGCCAGCAGCCTATCTGGCGGGAGCACAGATACGCAGTATTTT.

The V call is TRBV7-2, the J call TRBJ2-5; D possibly corresponds to TRBD1 (6 bases). CDR1 SGHTA and CDR2 FQGNSA come from the germline V gene. The CDR3 has 17 amino acids. V lost 5 bases and J 0 bases, leaving 19 bases between the germline ends. CDR3 loop: CASSPMWRGTNQETQYF. For the CDR3, the DNA is TGTGCCAGCAGCCCAATGTGGAGAGGGACAAACCAAGAGACCCAGTACTTC.

The chain has TRBV11-2 and TRBJ1-2; 9 positions match TRBD1. Germline V gene sequence: CDR1 SGHAT, CDR2 FQNNGV. This CDR3 contains 15 residues. V lost 4 bases, J lost 8 bases, and 11 bases stayed unmatched. The CDR3 DNA reads TGTGCCAGCAGCTCCCCCAGGGACAGGGTAAAAGGCTACACCTTC. Its translation is CASSSPRDRVKGYTF.

The chain carries TRBV27 and TRBJ2-7, with D possibly being TRBD1 (6 bases). Trimming left V 6 bases short and J 6 bases short, with 15 bases between. This CDR3 is 13 amino acids long. Germline loops: CDR1 MNHEY, CDR2 SMNVEV (reference sequence). CDR3 protein: CASRGTLPVEQYF. The CDR3 nucleotides are TGTGCCAGCAGAGGGACACTCCCGGTCGAGCAGTACTTC.

This chain connects TRBV27 to TRBJ1-6; 7 positions match TRBD1. Germline loops: CDR1 MNHEY, CDR2 SMNVEV (reference sequence). The CDR3 sequence is 18 residues long. With V trimmed by 6 bases and J by 1 base, 12 bases remained unmatched. The CDR3 DNA follows: TGTGCCAGCAGCCCGGGACAGATAACAAGGTCCTATAATTCACCCCTCCACTTT. Protein sequence: CASSPGQITRSYNSPLHF.

The chain has TRBV5-1 and TRBJ2-5, with 9 bases aligning to TRBD1. Germline CDR1 reads SGHRS; CDR2 reads YFSETQ. J lost 2 bases, V lost 3 bases, and 2 bases had no gene match. This CDR3 has 14 residues. The chain's CDR3 is CASSWTGAQETQYF. The CDR3, as DNA: TGCGCCAGCAGCTGGACAGGGGCACAAGAGACCCAGTACTTC.

This sequence joins TRBV24-1 and TRBJ2-7; 8 bases match TRBD2. CDR3 length equals 19 residues. Germline trimming cut 1 base from V and 2 bases from J; bases unmatched to any gene: 15. Germline-derived CDR1 and CDR2 are KGHDR and SFDVKD. This CDR3 is CATSDFMSRSGKGAYEQYF. The CDR3 coding sequence is TGTGCCACCAGTGATTTTATGTCCCGTAGCGGGAAAGGGGCCTACGAGCAGTACTTC.